This is a list of T cell receptor beta chains from one sample in a study of T cells after yellow fever vaccination. TCRdb redid the calling of the 5' RACE reads with MiXCR, one entry per CDR3 protein. The sample has a few hundred thousand distinct CDR3 sequences; under 15% are singletons. Specimen: CD4+ T cells sorted from PBMCs, collected 15 days after the yellow fever booster vaccination. The source is a man aged 18 to 30 who received the YFV17D yellow fever vaccine. The CDR3 runs from the conserved cysteine through the conserved F or W. A D gene is named only where the DNA matches it firmly. Not every row has a clone size; where given, it reads once, few, many or a size class.

clone_size	v_call	d_call	j_call	cdr3_aa	cdr3_nt
-	TRBV7-2	TRBD1	TRBJ2-7	CASSSRGTGVYEQYF	TGTGCCAGCAGCTCCCGTGGGACAGGGGTATACGAGCAGTACTTC
-	TRBV4-2	-	TRBJ1-2	CASSQDKGPGYGYTF	TGTGCCAGCAGCCAAGATAAGGGGCCTGGTTATGGCTACACCTTC
-	TRBV4-1	TRBD1	TRBJ2-7	CASSQVGQAYEQYF	TGCGCCAGCAGCCAAGTGGGACAGGCCTACGAGCAGTACTTC
-	TRBV7-2	TRBD2	TRBJ2-3	CASSPGGVRTDTQYF	TGTGCCAGCAGTCCCGGGGGGGTCCGGACAGATACGCAGTATTTT
few	TRBV5-1	TRBD1	TRBJ1-1	CASAMTGRTEAFF	TGCGCCAGCGCCATGACAGGGCGGACTGAAGCTTTCTTT
few	TRBV6-6	-	TRBJ2-2	CASSPRAWGNTGELFF	TGTGCCAGCAGTCCTCGGGCCTGGGGGAACACCGGGGAGCTGTTTTTT
few	TRBV6-6	-	TRBJ1-2	CASSYGSKNEYYGYTF	TGTGCCAGCAGTTACGGGTCTAAAAACGAATACTATGGCTACACCTTC
few	TRBV28	-	TRBJ2-3	CASRDLGHTDTQYF	TGTGCCAGCAGGGACCTAGGCCACACAGATACGCAGTATTTT
-	TRBV27	-	TRBJ2-7	CASSLYSGQIYEQYF	TGTGCCAGCAGTTTATATAGCGGACAGATCTACGAGCAGTACTTC
once	TRBV12-3/TRBV12-4	-	TRBJ2-1	CASSIPPGIGSYNEQFF	TGTGCCAGCAGTATACCCCCGGGGATCGGCTCCTACAATGAGCAGTTCTTC
-	TRBV7-7	-	TRBJ1-4	CASSPTAGDEKLFF	TGTGCCAGCAGCCCAACAGCGGGAGATGAAAAACTGTTTTTT
many	TRBV4-2	-	TRBJ1-5	CASSQDEGTLGDQPQHF	TGTGCCAGCAGCCAAGATGAAGGAACTCTCGGGGATCAGCCCCAGCATTTT
few	TRBV20-1	TRBD2	TRBJ2-5	CSATSGWYQETQYF	TGCAGTGCTACTAGCGGTTGGTACCAAGAGACCCAGTACTTC
-	TRBV7-2	-	TRBJ1-2	CASSLERRGAYGYTF	TGTGCCAGCAGCTTAGAGAGAAGGGGTGCCTATGGCTACACCTTC
few	TRBV7-3	-	TRBJ2-3	CASSASGPLTDTQYF	TGTGCCAGCAGCGCTTCAGGGCCACTCACAGATACGCAGTATTTT
few	TRBV12-3/TRBV12-4	-	TRBJ1-2	CASRLGSLSQGYGYTF	TGTGCCAGCAGACTGGGGTCACTTTCTCAGGGTTATGGCTACACCTTC
few	TRBV29-1	TRBD1	TRBJ1-5	CSVEGTGGDNQPQHF	TGCAGCGTTGAGGGGACAGGGGGAGACAATCAGCCCCAGCATTTT
-	TRBV11-3	-	TRBJ2-2	CASSLDRYTGELFF	TGTGCCAGCAGCTTAGATCGTTACACCGGGGAGCTGTTTTTT